The clone carrying this T cell receptor (beta chain) was observed a single time. Its antigen is not known. Germline lookup yields CDR1 SQVTM and CDR2 ANQGSEA. The CDR3 covers 14 residues. V lost 5 bases and J 0 bases, leaving 11 bases between the germline ends. These data belong to a study of CD4 T cells in relation to SARS-CoV-2 and coronaviruses. Method: immunoSEQ multiplex PCR; TCRdb's copy keeps in-frame clones and lacks some. The sample lists about 18,000 clones, about 80% occurring once. Before the COVID-19 pandemic, during about 2011-2019, CD4+ T cells were taken from unexposed donors. CD4+ T cells were isolated from the cells after 10 days of culture.

Sequences were obtained from CD4+ T cells from PBMCs, cultured in vitro. The chain combines TRBV29-1 with TRBJ1-3; perhaps TRBD1 as D (6 bases). The receptor was isolated from a human donor in good health. The CDR3: CSVLQTGSGNTIYF. The CDR3, as DNA: TGCAGCGTTCTACAGACAGGCTCTGGAAACACCATATATTTT.